This T cell receptor (beta chain) comes out of a study of blood T cell repertoires in COVID-19 (dated by TCRdb to 2018 to 2021). Study-wide context: ImmuneRACE Cohort 3 recovered participants were defined by two consecutive negative NP/OP PCR tests, healthcare professional clearance, or symptom resolution. Samples covering the acute and convalescent phases of COVID-19 were provided by collaborators in the United States, Italy and Spain. The prospective study material was composed of cDNA or gDNA derived from T cells, B-cell-depleted T cells, or PBMCs. The dataset comprised deeply sampled blood TCRbeta repertoires from subjects exposed to, actively infected with, or recovered from COVID-19. The repertoires were released in a freely available public database meant as a resource for research on the immune response to SARS-CoV-2. The samples were drawn from two sources: the first 160 participants of the ongoing ImmuneRACE study, and some 1,300 subjects contributed by 6 global collaborators. Nearly every sample came with metadata listing a de-identified subject ID, COVID-19 status, age in years and sex. Where available, HLA class I and class II types were obtained from metadata supplied by the sample provider rather than from assay-based typing.

Enrolling through a virtual design, the prospective study's participants ranged in age from roughly 18 to 95 years and lived across about two dozen United States geographic areas. In the prospective study, participants were assigned to cohorts based on the clinical history participants reported in a screening survey and a study questionnaire. In the prospective study, mobile phlebotomists collected whole blood, serum and a nasopharyngeal or oropharyngeal swab from each participant. Prospective study participants could optionally give additional blood draws and questionnaires over an approximately two-month period. Before DNA extraction, prospective study blood samples were shipped either frozen or at room temperature. Here is what the overall study found, with its caveats: How much clinical and demographic metadata was included differed by source and by participant, and the metadata was provided uncurated.

Note on this clone: What antigen it recognizes has not been identified. No base quality values were provided; no much bigger clone lies one nucleotide off.

TCRbeta CDR3 regions were amplified from genomic DNA by means of the immunoSEQ Assay, a bias-controlled multiplex PCR. Regarding the original processing steps: Within the assay, amplification of reference gene primers was used to estimate how many nucleated cells each sample contained. To quantify the absolute abundance of each unique TCRbeta CDR3 rearrangement, sequence reads were collapsed and filtered. For each sample, productive Simpson clonality was calculated as the square root of Simpson's diversity index over productive rearrangements. This immuneACCESS table, as held by TCRdb, lists in-frame sequences with V and J called but not all clones. Of the missing ones, under half trace to an unresolved V gene in checked studies; the others have no known cause. V, J and clone size derive from that table, while D and trimming were established from the DNA sequence. The sample data list approximately 360,000 clones, and roughly 86% of these were observed just once. The top ten clones comprise around 2% of the sample.

Based on the germline V gene (reference sequence), the CDR1 and CDR2 sequences are GTSNPN and SVGIG. V and J are truncated by 2 bases and 0 bases respectively, leaving an intervening sequence of 11 bases. The cysteine opens and the phenylalanine closes a CDR3 of 15 amino acids. Of all the DNA, just the CDR3 is kept, 45 bases in frame from base 1. Specimen: PBMCs or T cells enriched from blood (not recorded which). The sequence was obtained from a man aged 40-50 years in a cohort exposed to, infected with or recovered from COVID-19 (not recorded which). This chain joins TRBV30 to TRBJ1-5, with the D gene call left open. CDR3 loop: CAWSLRGYSNQPQHF. The nucleotide sequence reads as follows: TGTGCCTGGAGTCTGCGAGGGTATAGCAATCAGCCCCAGCATTTT.